A single sample is the source of the 24 T cell receptor beta chains below, sequenced in a study of regulatory T cells in long-lasting Graves disease. Time point denoted: persistent/refractory GD, antithyroid drugs over 5 years with positive TRAb. Extracted RNA from PBMCs served as the source of the TCR library. Construction of the TCR beta libraries employed iRepertoire HTBI primers in conjunction with Arm-PCR of CDR3 regions. TCRdb recomputed calls from the multiplex PCR reads with MiXCR, one row per CDR3 protein. The table has 350,000 to 500,000 distinct CDR3 sequences, 21% seen once. The sequencing used peripheral blood mononuclear cells (PBMCs), collected when the disease was refractory, from a patient treated with antithyroid drugs. These receptors originate from a female donor with Graves disease.

This clonotype was picked up many times. The CDR3 here is CASSWISQANTGELFF. The CDR3 DNA follows: TGTGCCAGCAGTTGGATATCTCAGGCGAACACCGGGGAGCTGTTTTTT. This chain links TRBV6-5 with TRBJ2-2; D is unresolved. Germline V CDR1 and CDR2: MNHEY, SVGAGI. V lost 4 bases and J lost 0, with 12 bases in between. The CDR3 consists of 16 residues.

This clonotype was found many times. The J gene is TRBJ1-2, the V gene TRBV2; the match to TRBD1 covers 9 bases. The CDR3 totals 15 residues. Germline V gene lookup returns CDR1 SNHLY and CDR2 FYNNEI. With V trimmed by 4 bases and J by 4 bases, 7 bases remained unmatched. Here the CDR3 reads CASSAGQGLGYGYTF. The CDR3 DNA reads as TGTGCCAGCAGTGCTGGACAGGGGTTAGGCTATGGCTACACCTTC. Full variable domain (remainder filled in from reference TRBV2 and TRBJ1-2): EPEVTQTPSHQVTQMGQEVILRCVPISNHLYFYWYRQILGQKVEFLVSFYNNEISEKSEIFDDQFSVERPDGSNFTLKIRSTKLEDSAMYFCASSAGQGLGYGYTFGSGTRLTVV.

This clonotype came up many times. The rearrangement uses TRBV28 and TRBJ2-5; the match to TRBD1 covers 7 bases. J was trimmed by 2 bases and V by 5 bases; bases with no gene match: 8. Germline-derived CDR1 and CDR2 are MDHEN and SYDVKM. The CDR3 length is 15 residues. CDR3 residues: CASSLTPGQQETQYF. The DNA for the CDR3 is TGTGCCAGCAGTCTTACACCGGGACAGCAAGAGACCCAGTACTTC.

This clonotype has a count of ten or more. This chain uses TRBV24-1 with TRBJ2-5; maybe TRBD1 (5 bases). The CDR3 is 15 residues long. Trimming cost V 5 bases and J 3 bases, with 15 bases left between them. CDR1 and CDR2 (germline): KGHDR, SFDVKD. In DNA form, the CDR3 reads TGTGCCACCAGTGGTTGGCAGGGCCAGGAAGAGACCCAGTACTTC. Its protein product is CATSGWQGQEETQYF.

This chain connects TRBV14 to TRBJ2-5; no reliable D call. CDR3 length: 14 residues. In germline, CDR1 is SGHDN, CDR2 FVKESK. V was shortened by 0 bases and J by 5 bases, with 10 bases between the two germline ends. CDR3 protein: CASSQEKFLETQYF. The CDR3 DNA reads as TGTGCCAGCAGCCAAGAGAAGTTCCTGGAGACCCAGTACTTC.

A few counts support this clonotype. The chain recombines TRBV15 with TRBJ1-3; D might be TRBD1 (5 bases). The CDR3 sequence is 16 residues long. Germline V lookup: CDR1 LNHNV, CDR2 YYDKDF (reference sequence). Trimming cost V 0 bases and J 0 bases, with 9 bases left between them. The CDR3 region is CATSREVRGSGNTIYF. The CDR3 nucleotides are TGTGCCACCAGCAGAGAAGTAAGGGGCTCTGGAAACACCATATATTTT.

This chain uses TRBV7-2 with TRBJ2-1, with TRBD2 matching 8 bases. The CDR3 runs to 16 residues. J was trimmed by 7 bases and V by 1 base; bases with no gene match: 9. Germline CDR1 is SGHTA and CDR2 is FQGNSA. As DNA, the CDR3 is TGTGCCAGCAGCTTAGTTCGGAGCGGGAGATTAAATGAGCAGTTCTTC. As protein: CASSLVRSGRLNEQFF.

The chain recombines TRBV20-1 with TRBJ1-1, with D perhaps TRBD1 (6 bases). Germline loops: CDR1 DFQATT, CDR2 SNEGSKA (reference sequence). The CDR3 extends over 15 amino acids. The CDR3 bases are TGCAGCGCGATACAGGGATCTCTGAGGGGCACTGAAGCTTTCTTT. This gives the protein CSAIQGSLRGTEAFF.

This clonotype has ten or more counts. V gene TRBV28 combines with J gene TRBJ2-7; D call uncertain. V shed 2 bases and J shed 0 bases, with 14 bases lying between them. The CDR3 is 16 amino acids. CDR1 is MDHEN, CDR2 SYDVKM, per germline. CDR3: CASSLALPSRSYEQYF. In DNA, the CDR3 is TGTGCCAGCAGTTTAGCCCTACCCTCCCGCTCCTACGAGCAGTACTTC. Combining the CDR3 with reference TRBV28 and TRBJ2-7 gives the whole variable domain DVKVTQSSRYLVKRTGEKVFLECVQDMDHENMFWYRQDPGLGLRLIYFSYDVKMKEKGDIPEGYSVSREKKERFSLILESASTNQTSMYLCASSLALPSRSYEQYFGPGTRLTVT.

This clonotype has a handful of counts. The chain recombines TRBV20-1 with TRBJ2-3; D is ambiguous. Per germline, CDR1 DFQATT and CDR2 SNEGSKA (reference sequence). This CDR3 has 14 residues. V lost 6 bases to trimming and J lost 0 bases, with 13 bases between them. CDR3 sequence: CSAPPAASTDTQYF. The CDR3 bases are TGCAGTGCCCCCCCGGCAGCTAGCACAGATACGCAGTATTTT.

Ten or more counts support this clonotype. The chain joins TRBV29-1 to TRBJ2-7, with TRBD1 as a possible D gene (6 bases). The germline V gene encodes CDR1 SQVTM and CDR2 ANQGSEA. The CDR3 runs 15 residues. V was pared by 0 bases and J by 1 base, with 13 bases between. DNA for the CDR3: TGCAGCGTTGAAGATGGTCGGCAGGGGTCCTACGAGCAGTACTTC. Translation: CSVEDGRQGSYEQYF.

To note about this clonotype: This is likely an artifact of a read error, given a far larger clone one base away. The rearrangement uses TRBV6-2 or TRBV6-3 and TRBJ1-2; D is unclear. Trimming shortened V by 5 bases and J by 4 bases, and 14 bases separated the two germline ends. The CDR3 contains 14 residues. Per the germline V gene, CDR1 is MNHEY and CDR2 is SVGEGT. CDR3 protein: CASSPTGEVYGYTF. CDR3 coding DNA: TGTGCCAGCAGTCCCACTGGGGAGGTCTATGGCTACACCTTC.

This clonotype has only a few counts. The rearrangement joins TRBV9 to TRBJ2-7; D perhaps matches TRBD1 (5 bases). This CDR3 has 12 amino acids. From germline, CDR1 is SGDLS and CDR2 YYNGEE. V lost 1 base to trimming and J lost 7 bases, with 9 bases between them. CDR3 loop: CASSVNQGEQYF. The CDR3 coding sequence is TGTGCCAGCAGCGTAAACCAGGGTGAGCAGTACTTC.

The chain uses TRBV12-3 or TRBV12-4 and TRBJ2-1, with 12 bases lining up with TRBD2. The V gene end was trimmed by 5 bases and the J gene end by 8 bases; junction bases not matched to a gene: 7. The CDR3 length is 15 residues. CDR3: CASSDSSGRADEQFF. CDR3 nucleotide sequence: TGTGCCAGCAGTGACTCTAGCGGGAGGGCGGATGAGCAGTTCTTC.

Turning to this clonotype: Its ends do not fully match the called genes, so a read error is possible. The chain uses TRBV5-1 and TRBJ2-7; TRBD2 is a possible D gene (6 bases). Germline lookup yields CDR1 SGHRS and CDR2 YFSETQ. The CDR3 loop spans 13 amino acids. The CDR3 DNA is TGCGCCAGCAGATTGGAGGGGCGAGGCGAGCAGTACTTC. Translated, it gives CASRLEGRGEQYF.

This clonotype has at least ten counts. The J gene is TRBJ2-7, the V gene TRBV20-1, with D hard to call. This CDR3 is built from 13 residues. From germline, CDR1 is DFQATT and CDR2 SNEGSKA (reference sequence). Trimming pared 0 bases from V and 1 base from J, leaving 7 bases between. The CDR3: CSARDVVSYEQYF. The CDR3 nucleotides read TGCAGTGCTAGAGACGTTGTTTCCTACGAGCAGTACTTC.

This chain links TRBV19 with TRBJ2-5, with TRBD2 identical over 8 bases. This CDR3 contains 13 residues. Germline V gene data show CDR1 as LNHDA and CDR2 as SQIVND (reference sequence). V trimming: 11 bases; J trimming: 4 bases; junction bases outside the gene matches: 9. CDR3 nucleotide sequence: TGTGCCGCCGGGACTAGAAGTCGAGAGACCCAGTACTTC. Translated, it gives CAAGTRSRETQYF.

A few counts support this clonotype. The chain combines TRBV29-1 with TRBJ2-2; the D is unclear. CDR1 and CDR2 (germline): SQVTM, ANQGSEA. V lost 6 bases and J lost 7, with 15 bases in between. This CDR3 region has 13 residues. The CDR3 protein is CSVAISGGGELFF. DNA of the CDR3: TGCAGCGTCGCAATTTCGGGTGGCGGGGAGCTGTTTTTT.

The chain joins TRBV18 to TRBJ1-6, with 8 bases aligning to TRBD1. The CDR3 is 15 residues long. V gave up 1 base and J gave up 10 bases; unmatched junction bases: 6. The germline gives CDR1 KGHSH, CDR2 LQKENI. The chain's CDR3 is CASSPRRGRGSPLHF. CDR3 nucleotides: TGTGCCAGCTCACCACGCAGGGGGCGCGGATCACCCCTCCACTTT. Variable domain in full (rest from reference TRBV18 and TRBJ1-6): NAGVMQNPRHLVRRRGQEARLRCSPMKGHSHVYWYRQLPEEGLKFMVYLQKENIIDESGMPKERFSAEFPKEGPSILRIQQVVRGDSAAYFCASSPRRGRGSPLHFGNGTRLTVT.

This clonotype came up a few times. The chain combines TRBV19 with TRBJ1-1; D is uncertain. The germline V gene encodes CDR1 LNHDA and CDR2 SQIVND (reference sequence). The CDR3 has 12 residues. V lost 4 bases and J 2 bases, leaving 5 bases between the germline ends. The CDR3 reads CASSKQNTEAFF. Here the CDR3 DNA reads TGTGCCAGTAGTAAACAAAACACTGAAGCTTTCTTT.

In DNA, the CDR3 is TGTGCCATCAGTGGAGGGTCCGGGAGGCACTCCTACGAGCAGTACTTC. Its translation: CAISGGSGRHSYEQYF. V is TRBV10-3 and J is TRBJ2-7, with 7 bases fitting TRBD2. V gave up 4 bases and J gave up 0 bases; unmatched junction bases: 9. The length of the CDR3 is 16 residues. Germline V gene sequence: CDR1 ENHRY, CDR2 SYGVKD.

As for this clonotype: A read error is possible here, since a much larger clone lies one base away. This sequence joins TRBV20-1 and TRBJ2-5; D is possibly TRBD1 (8 bases). V shed 8 bases and J shed 7 bases, with 23 bases lying between them. The CDR3 is made up of 14 amino acids. The germline V gene has CDR1 DFQATT and CDR2 SNEGSKA (reference sequence). The DNA for the CDR3 is TGCAGTTTTACAGGGGGGGGGCCTAGAGGGACCCAGTACTTC. Translated, it gives CSFTGGGPRGTQYF.

This clonotype was seen a handful of times. The chain combines TRBV9 with TRBJ2-2; TRBD2 is a possible D gene (6 bases). V dropped 3 bases and J dropped 0 bases, with 15 bases sitting between them. Germline V gives CDR1 SGDLS, CDR2 YYNGEE. The length of the CDR3 is 17 residues. The CDR3 reads CASSASLGGANTGELFF. DNA for the CDR3: TGTGCCAGCAGCGCAAGCTTGGGGGGAGCGAACACCGGGGAGCTGTTTTTT.

This rearrangement joins TRBV3-1 to TRBJ2-7; unclear D gene. The germline CDR1 and CDR2 sequences are LGHDT and YNNKEL (reference sequence). Trimming took off 1 base at V and 2 bases at J, with 12 bases between the two ends. This CDR3 has 15 amino acids. For the CDR3, the DNA is TGTGCCAGCAGCCAAGTAGGCCAACCCACCTACGAGCAGTACTTC. Its protein product is CASSQVGQPTYEQYF.